This T cell receptor (beta chain) was documented in a study of blood T cells in healthy people across ages. Study results and limitations: Naive CD4+ cells and diversity were both higher in long-lived donors than in aged donors.

About this clonotype: Its antigen is not known.

For the second PCR, which ran for roughly 7 to 11 cycles, a sample-barcoded 5' primer and a J-beta primer mix were used. Each cDNA was tagged by a template-switch adaptor containing 12 random nucleotides. MiXCR was run by TCRdb on the 5' RACE reads, yielding one entry per CDR3 protein. The sample holds over a million distinct CDR3 sequences, 45% seen once. The CDR3 contains 15 residues. V was cut by 0 bases and J by 3 bases, with 12 bases left in between. Looked up from germline, CDR1 is DFQATT and CDR2 is SNEGSKA (reference sequence). The chain joins TRBV20-1 to TRBJ1-5, with D unclear. The clonotype originates from a woman aged 55 to 70 in good health. The material sequenced was blood. CDR3 coding DNA: TGCAGTGCTAGAGATCACCCGGGTATCAATCAGCCCCAGCATTTT. It codes for CSARDHPGINQPQHF.